This T cell receptor beta chain was found in a study of T cell changes during pregnancy in multiple sclerosis (dated by TCRdb to between 2018 and 2021). Notes on the research overall: The study examined how the T cell repertoire changed over the course of pregnancy in women with multiple sclerosis.

The library was generated by the immunoSEQ multiplex PCR assay. TCRdb took over this immuneACCESS table, retaining in-frame rearrangements with V and J assigned. Such tables are incomplete; in checked studies, under half of the missing clones stem from an unresolved V gene, and the remainder is unexplained. The sample table lists roughly 99,000 clones, roughly nine tenths of them with a count of one. In total, the top ten clones hold about 2.3% of the sample. Comment on this clone: This clone's antigen is unknown. Base qualities are not at hand, and no much larger clone is one base apart.

This TCR came from a female donor in good health, enrolled as a control in a pregnancy study. The input for sequencing was peripheral blood, taken after pregnancy.

The bases are TGTGCCAGCAGCCCATTACCACGCGGGGGGAGCACAGATACGCAGTATTTT. Its coded protein is CASSPLPRGGSTDTQYF. The V gene is TRBV7-2 and the J gene is TRBJ2-3, and 8 junction bases match TRBD2. Measured from the cysteine to the phenylalanine, the CDR3 is 17 residues long. The kept DNA is CDR3 alone, 51 bases in frame from the first base. CDR1 is given as SGHTA and CDR2 as FQGNSA, both from the germline V gene. V lost 5 bases and J lost 0 bases, and the count of bases not matched to a germline gene is 10.